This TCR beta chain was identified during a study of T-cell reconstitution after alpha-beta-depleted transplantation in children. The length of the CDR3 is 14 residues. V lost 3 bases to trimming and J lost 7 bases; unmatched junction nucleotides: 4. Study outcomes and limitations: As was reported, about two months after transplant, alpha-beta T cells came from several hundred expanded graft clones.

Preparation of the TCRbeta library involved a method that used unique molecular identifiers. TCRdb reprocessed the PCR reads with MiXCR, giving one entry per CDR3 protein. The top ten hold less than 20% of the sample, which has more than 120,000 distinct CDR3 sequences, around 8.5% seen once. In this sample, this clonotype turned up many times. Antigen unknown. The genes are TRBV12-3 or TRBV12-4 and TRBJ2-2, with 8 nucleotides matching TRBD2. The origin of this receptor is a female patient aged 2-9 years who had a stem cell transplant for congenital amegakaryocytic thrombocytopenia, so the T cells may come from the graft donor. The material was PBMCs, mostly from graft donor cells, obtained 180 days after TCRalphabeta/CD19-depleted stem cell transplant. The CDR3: CASSLGTRIGELFF. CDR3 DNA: TGTGCCAGCAGTTTGGGGACTAGAATCGGGGAGCTGTTTTTT.